The T cell receptor beta chain under discussion was sequenced for a study of beta chain features in type 1 diabetes. General study findings and limits: Healthy donors had naive, central memory and Treg TCRB repertoires that appeared less similar than those seen among patients.

Isolated RNA was reverse transcribed in full, so expressed TCRB transcripts were sequenced. The read count averaged around 3.6 million across naive, central memory and regulatory T cell samples. Measured with immunoSEQ multiplex PCR; TCRdb has only the in-frame clones, and not every one. This sample has tens of thousands of clones, with about 65% found just once. The CDR3 is made up of 13 amino acids. V lost 1 base and J lost 3, with 7 bases in between. From germline, CDR1 is SEHNR and CDR2 FQNEAQ (reference sequence). With respect to this clone: Its antigen is unidentified.

The material sequenced was Tregs from blood. The source of this sequence is a woman in her 30s in good health. This sequence joins TRBV7-9 and TRBJ2-7, with unresolved D. The CDR3 DNA is TGTGCCAGCAGCTTAGTGCCAGACTACGAGCAGTACTTC. It codes for CASSLVPDYEQYF.